This T cell receptor beta chain was sequenced during a study of blood T cell repertoires in COVID-19. Assay used: immunoSEQ multiplex PCR; TCRdb lists only in-frame clones, some missing. The table shows 250,000 to 350,000 clones, with 85% to 90% occurring only once. To note about this clone: One junction end does not reproduce the germline sequence, and a read error may be involved.

This CDR3 comprises 15 residues. Germline V gene sequence: CDR1 KGHDR, CDR2 SFDVKD. The J gene is TRBJ2-5, the V gene TRBV24-1; D is undetermined. Material for sequencing was peripheral blood. The TCR comes from a woman aged 25 to 39 with COVID-19, enrolled during active disease. In DNA, the CDR3 is TGTGCCACCAGCGATTCCACAGTCCTGCAACAGACCCAGTACTTC. Its protein is CATSDSTVLQQTQYF.